This T cell receptor beta chain was captured by sequencing in a study of Graves' ophthalmopathy and Graves' hyperthyroidism. Study findings and constraints: The model predicted progression of ophthalmopathy with a sensitivity of approximately 68%, and its specificity was about 73%.

Certain patients were not enrolled. These were patients with other autoimmune diseases, uncontrolled infections, pregnancy or lactation. Regarding this clonotype: Antigen: not known.

RNA transcripts served as template for amplifying TCR beta CDR3 sequences. RT-PCR in the first round used HTBI primers; a second-round multiplex PCR followed. TCRdb re-analysed the multiplex PCR reads in MiXCR, keeping a single row per CDR3 protein. This sample has around 1,000,000 distinct CDR3 sequences; about two fifths occur once, and the top ten carry over 8.5%. The receptor comes from an adult man with Graves' hyperthyroidism. Sequencing was done on a sample of peripheral blood or thyroid tissue (not recorded which).

CDR3 nucleotides: TGTGCCACCAGTGAGGCCGGGACAGGGGGCTACGAGCAGTACTTC. Amino acids: CATSEAGTGGYEQYF. The genes are TRBV24-1 and TRBJ2-7; 11 bases are shared with TRBD1. Germline V lookup: CDR1 KGHDR, CDR2 SFDVKD. The CDR3 runs to 15 residues. Trimming removed 4 bases from V and 3 bases from J; junction bases left unmatched: 4.